The 24 T cell receptor beta chains below all came from one sample that was sequenced in a study of T-cell memory formation after mild COVID-19 (dated by TCRdb to 2020 to 2022). The method behind the library was 5' RACE. Reads for this sample came from an Illumina NovaSeq 6000. The public reads were reanalyzed by TCRdb: fastp trimming at Q25, MiXCR alignment, in-frame beta chains only. A single entry per CDR3 protein holds the most common genes and DNA from its merged rows. The sample yields a few hundred thousand distinct CDR3 sequences; over 15% were counted once. The ten most abundant clones make up roughly a fifth of the sample. The sample was PBMCs or a T cell subset sorted from them (not recorded which). Receptors were obtained from a man between 18 and 29 years old who had mild COVID-19 (a few samples of this study predate the infection). The sample titles of this study are shuffled in the database, so cell type and time point are left out; the donor was told from shared clones.

V usage is TRBV20-1 and J usage is TRBJ2-1; D not resolved. V gave up 1 base and J gave up 10 bases, with 11 bases separating them. CDR1 and CDR2 (germline): DFQATT, SNEGSKA (reference sequence). CDR3 length equals 12 residues. CDR3 DNA sequence: TGCAGTGCTAGAGGGGCTATGGGAGAGCAGTTCTTC. This translates into CSARGAMGEQFF.

V usage is TRBV20-1 and J usage is TRBJ1-6; D unresolved. V lost 2 bases and J lost 2, with 7 bases in between. The CDR3 runs to 14 residues. Germline CDR1 and CDR2: DFQATT and SNEGSKA (reference sequence). The CDR3 coding sequence is TGCAGTGCTAGATTCGGGCCCTATAATTCACCCCTCCACTTT. Residues: CSARFGPYNSPLHF.

The chain links TRBV2 to TRBJ1-6; D is ambiguous. V was cut by 5 bases and J by 10 bases, with 12 bases left in between. The CDR3 consists of 13 residues. From germline, CDR1 is SNHLY and CDR2 FYNNEI. The DNA of the CDR3 is TGTGCCAGCAGTTCCCTTATCGGGTCACCCCTCCACTTT. Translating it yields CASSSLIGSPLHF.

The rearrangement joins TRBV6-5 to TRBJ1-1; 8 positions agree with TRBD1. With 4 bases clipped from V and 0 bases from J, the junction kept 10 bases outside the gene matches. Germline V gene data show CDR1 as MNHEY and CDR2 as SVGAGI. CDR3 length: 17 amino acids. The CDR3 bases are TGTGCCAGCAGTTCCCATATATCGACAGGGGTGAACACTGAAGCTTTCTTT. It encodes CASSSHISTGVNTEAFF.

There are a few counts of this clonotype. The chain is built from TRBV7-2 and TRBJ2-5; D call uncertain. The CDR3 runs to 15 residues. V gave up 4 bases and J gave up 7 bases, with 19 bases separating them. Germline assignment: CDR1 SGHTA and CDR2 FQGNSA. CDR3 region: CASSYPQSRPGTQYF. The CDR3 nucleotides are TGTGCCAGCAGCTACCCACAGAGCCGCCCCGGGACCCAGTACTTC.

This clonotype was observed many times. V is TRBV4-3 and J is TRBJ2-7; D might be TRBD1 (6 bases). Germline assignment: CDR1 LGHNA and CDR2 YSLEER. The V and J ends lost 4 bases and 3 bases respectively, with 13 bases between them. The CDR3 runs to 14 residues. The CDR3 protein is CASSRETGLYEQYF. For the CDR3, the DNA is TGCGCCAGCAGCCGAGAGACAGGTCTCTACGAGCAGTACTTC.

This clonotype was counted between two and nine times. The chain recombines TRBV7-9 with TRBJ1-2, with a possible D match to TRBD1 (5 bases). The CDR3 runs to 15 residues. The germline V gene has CDR1 SEHNR and CDR2 FQNEAQ (reference sequence). V was cut by 6 bases and J by 7 bases, with 21 bases left in between. CDR3 nucleotides: TGTGCCAGCAGTGTACACACGGGGCAGGGAGCTGGCTACACCTTC. Its protein is CASSVHTGQGAGYTF. Supplemented by reference TRBV7-9 and TRBJ1-2, the full variable domain reads DTGVSQNPRHKITKRGQNVTFRCDPISEHNRLYWYRQTLGQGPEFLTYFQNEAQLEKSRLLSDRFSAERPKGSFSTLEIQRTEQGDSAMYLCASSVHTGQGAGYTFGSGTRLTVV.

The CDR3 coding sequence is TGTGCCAGCAAAATGGGTAACACTGAAGCTTTCTTT. Its translation: CASKMGNTEAFF. The chain joins TRBV6-5 to TRBJ1-1; D not resolved. This CDR3 has 12 amino acids. The V end was cut by 7 bases, the J end by 2 bases, with 8 bases between. Germline V CDR1 and CDR2: MNHEY, SVGAGI.

This chain uses TRBV27 with TRBJ2-1, with D maybe TRBD2 (6 bases). CDR1 MNHEY and CDR2 SMNVEV come from the germline V gene (reference sequence). Trimming took off 3 bases at V and 15 bases at J, with 12 bases between the two ends. There are 11 residues in the CDR3. This chain's CDR3 is CASSLKGRPFF. The CDR3 DNA follows: TGTGCCAGCAGTTTGAAGGGGAGGCCGTTCTTC.

This clonotype came up a few times. This chain uses TRBV4-1 with TRBJ1-5; perhaps TRBD1 as D (5 bases). The CDR3 is 15 amino acids. Germline V gives CDR1 MGHRA, CDR2 YSYEKL. V was shortened by 0 bases and J by 0 bases, with 6 bases between the two germline ends. The chain's CDR3 is CASSQEDNSNQPQHF. The CDR3, as DNA: TGCGCCAGCAGCCAAGAGGACAATAGCAATCAGCCCCAGCATTTT.

The V gene is TRBV4-2, the J gene TRBJ2-2; no clear D gene. CDR3 length equals 15 residues. Trimming shortened V by 1 base and J by 1 base, and 7 bases separated the two germline ends. Germline assignment: CDR1 LGHNA and CDR2 YNFKEQ. CDR3 sequence: CASSQVRWNTGELFF. DNA for the CDR3: TGTGCCAGCAGCCAAGTTCGATGGAACACCGGGGAGCTGTTTTTT.

This clonotype was detected only a few times. The rearrangement joins TRBV5-4 to TRBJ1-1, with D perhaps matching TRBD1 (6 bases). V lost 0 bases, J lost 1 base, and 10 bases lay in between. The CDR3 is 15 residues long. CDR1 is SGHNT and CDR2 is YYREEE in the germline V gene (reference sequence). CDR3 residues: CASSLAIQGNTEAFF. The CDR3 DNA reads as TGTGCCAGCAGCTTGGCCATACAGGGGAACACTGAAGCTTTCTTT.

The chain carries TRBV12-3 or TRBV12-4 and TRBJ2-1; 7 bases map to TRBD2. The CDR3 runs 13 residues. Trimming cost V 4 bases and J 4 bases; bases outside gene matches: 1. This CDR3 is CASSWEGYNEQFF. CDR3 bases: TGTGCCAGCAGTTGGGAGGGGTACAATGAGCAGTTCTTC.

The rearrangement joins TRBV7-2 to TRBJ2-4, with D perhaps matching TRBD1 or TRBD2 (5 bases each). This CDR3 has 15 amino acids. The germline CDR1 and CDR2 sequences are SGHTA and FQGNSA. Trimming left V 3 bases short and J 7 bases short, with 16 bases between. The CDR3 DNA follows: TGTGCCAGCAGCTTGGGGATTGGGGGTGCGAACATTCAGTACTTC. As protein: CASSLGIGGANIQYF.

This clonotype was seen a few times. DNA of the CDR3: TGCGCCAGCACCCTTTTGACAGGGGGCACTGAAGCTTTCTTT. The encoded protein is CASTLLTGGTEAFF. V and J are TRBV5-1 and TRBJ1-1; 9 nucleotides match TRBD1. V gave up 6 bases and J gave up 4 bases; unmatched junction bases: 7. Germline CDR1 reads SGHRS; CDR2 reads YFSETQ. The CDR3 is 14 residues long.

The J gene is TRBJ1-5, the V gene TRBV30; 8 bases map to TRBD1. The CDR3 totals 14 residues. V shed 2 bases, J shed 3 bases, and the junction held 3 bases outside the gene matches. The germline CDR1 and CDR2 sequences are GTSNPN and SVGIG (reference sequence). The CDR3 protein is CAWSKQGVNQPQHF. CDR3 sequence (DNA): TGTGCCTGGAGTAAACAGGGGGTCAATCAGCCCCAGCATTTT. The variable domain in full, completed from reference TRBV30 and TRBJ1-5, reads SQTIHQWPATLVQPVGSPLSLECTVEGTSNPNLYWYRQAAGRGLQLLFYSVGIGQISSEVPQNLSASRPQDRQFILSSKKLLLSDSGFYLCAWSKQGVNQPQHFGDGTRLSIL.

The chain carries TRBV28 and TRBJ2-5; 11 bases are shared with TRBD2. The V and J ends lost 7 bases and 2 bases, in that order; junction bases with no gene match: 0. From germline, CDR1 is MDHEN and CDR2 SYDVKM. CDR3 length: 13 residues. The CDR3 bases are TGTGCCAGCACTAGCGGGGGGCAAGAGACCCAGTACTTC. This encodes CASTSGGQETQYF.

The CDR3 spells CASSTQGRGTEAFF. The CDR3, as DNA: TGTGCCAGCAGCACCCAGGGGAGGGGCACTGAAGCTTTCTTT. The chain combines TRBV13 with TRBJ1-1; possibly TRBD1 for D (6 bases). The germline V gene has CDR1 PRHDT and CDR2 FYEKMQ (reference sequence). The CDR3 sequence is 14 residues long. V was clipped by 5 bases and J by 4 bases, with 14 bases between them.

This clonotype was observed a few times. The V call is TRBV6-1, the J call TRBJ2-1; the D is unclear. V dropped 3 bases and J dropped 5 bases, with 11 bases sitting between them. From germline, CDR1 is MNHNS and CDR2 SASEGT. The CDR3 has 14 residues. CDR3 DNA: TGTGCCAGCAGTGAGCAAAGGTCGAACAATGAGCAGTTCTTC. Translation gives CASSEQRSNNEQFF.

J is TRBJ2-7 and V is TRBV28; 9 positions agree with TRBD2. CDR1 MDHEN and CDR2 SYDVKM come from the germline V gene. This CDR3 contains 16 residues. V shed 5 bases, J shed 1 base, and the junction held 9 bases outside the gene matches. DNA for the CDR3: TGTGCCAGCAGTCCCACCCGAGCGGGGGGTTCCTACGAGCAGTACGTC. Amino acid sequence: CASSPTRAGGSYEQYV.

This clonotype was recorded a few times. The V and J genes are TRBV29-1 and TRBJ2-1, with 10 bases identical to TRBD1. Looked up from germline, CDR1 is SQVTM and CDR2 is ANQGSEA. With V trimmed by 4 bases and J by 16 bases, 1 base remained unmatched. This CDR3 spans 9 amino acids. The CDR3 nucleotides read TGCAGCGTTGGGGACAGGGGTTTCTTC. The encoded protein is CSVGDRGFF.

The chain couples TRBV20-1 to TRBJ2-1; 8 nucleotides agree with TRBD2. Germline assignment: CDR1 DFQATT and CDR2 SNEGSKA (reference sequence). The CDR3 covers 15 residues. The CDR3 region has the DNA TGCAGCTACATTAGCGGGACTAGCTCCTACAATGAGCAGTTCTTC. Translated: CSYISGTSSYNEQFF.

This rearrangement joins TRBV21-1 to TRBJ1-4; no check of the table's D call, TRBD1, against the DNA was made. TRBV21-1 is recorded as a pseudogene. The CDR3 has 15 residues. CDR3 nucleotides: TGTGCCAGCAGGGCCCCGACGTCGGGAAACGAAAAACTGTTTTTT. This gives the protein CASRAPTSGNEKLFF.

In this sample, this clonotype turned up a few times. The genes are TRBV18 and TRBJ1-1; D is unclear. Germline loops: CDR1 KGHSH, CDR2 LQKENI. Trimming took off 4 bases at V and 1 base at J, with 7 bases between the two ends. The CDR3 covers 13 residues. The CDR3 reads CASSLFENTEAFF. DNA of the CDR3: TGTGCCAGCTCACTCTTCGAGAACACTGAAGCTTTCTTT.